The 21 T cell receptor beta chains reported below all come from one sample, sequenced in a study of CD8+CD57+ T cells in acquired aplastic anemia. Profiling that covered TCR beta VDJ and CDR3 relied on genomic DNA as its template. Each CDR3 protein is one row after TCRdb ran MiXCR on the reads. The sample yields fewer than 70,000 distinct CDR3 sequences, 45% to 60% seen once. Sample: sorted CD4+, CD8+, or CD8+CD57+ T cells (not recorded which) from PBMCs. The receptors shown here come from a human donor in good health, serving as a control.

This clonotype was observed at least ten times. The CDR3 nucleotides are TGTGCCAGCGCCACCAACTATGGCTACACCTTC. Its protein product is CASATNYGYTF. V is TRBV7-9 and J is TRBJ1-2; D remains ambiguous. Germline values: CDR1 SEHNR, CDR2 FQNEAQ (reference sequence). The V gene lost 8 bases and the J gene lost 2 bases, with 6 bases spanning the gap. The CDR3 contains 11 residues.

The V and J genes are TRBV15 and TRBJ2-7, with TRBD1 identical over 10 bases. The CDR3 is made up of 15 amino acids. In germline, CDR1 is LNHNV, CDR2 YYDKDF (reference sequence). Germline trimming cut 3 bases from V and 4 bases from J; bases unmatched to any gene: 6. The CDR3 DNA reads TGTGCCACCAGCAGCCGGGACAGGGGAACGTACGAGCAGTACTTC. It translates to CATSSRDRGTYEQYF.

The chain couples TRBV2 to TRBJ2-7; 7 nucleotides match TRBD1. Germline trimming cut 3 bases from V and 6 bases from J; bases unmatched to any gene: 5. Germline V lookup: CDR1 SNHLY, CDR2 FYNNEI. CDR3 length equals 13 residues. CDR3 nucleotides: TGTGCCAGCAGTGATACGGGACAGCTCGAGCAGTACTTC. Translated: CASSDTGQLEQYF.

This clonotype has ten or more counts. This chain links TRBV20-1 with TRBJ2-1; 8 bases fit TRBD1. In germline, CDR1 is DFQATT, CDR2 SNEGSKA (reference sequence). The trim removed 0 bases at V and 3 bases at J, leaving 7 bases unmatched. The length of the CDR3 is 16 residues. CDR3 sequence reads: CSARDQDRVDYNEQFF. CDR3 coding DNA: TGCAGTGCTAGAGATCAGGACAGGGTTGACTACAATGAGCAGTTCTTC.

This clonotype was seen only once. The chain has TRBV5-4 and TRBJ2-5, with TRBD2 as a possible D gene (6 bases). The germline V gene encodes CDR1 SGHNT and CDR2 YYREEE (reference sequence). The CDR3 totals 13 residues. V lost 4 bases and J lost 9, with 16 bases in between. CDR3 coding DNA: TGTGCCAGCAGCCTGTCGGTGAGGGAGGCCCAGTACTTC. As protein: CASSLSVREAQYF.

This clonotype is medium-sized by share. The chain couples TRBV19 to TRBJ1-5; D gene unclear. CDR3 length: 14 residues. V was shortened by 3 bases and J by 5 bases, with 11 bases between the two germline ends. Germline V gene data show CDR1 as LNHDA and CDR2 as SQIVND (reference sequence). CDR3 loop: CASSILARHQPQHF. The CDR3 DNA reads as TGTGCCAGTAGTATTCTGGCAAGACATCAGCCCCAGCATTTT.

V gene TRBV25-1 combines with J gene TRBJ1-2, with D hard to call. The germline V and J ends were trimmed by 0 bases and 3 bases, with 5 bases remaining between them. This CDR3 is built from 13 residues. Germline loops: CDR1 MGHDK, CDR2 SYGVNS. CDR3 sequence reads: CASSEYLHYGYTF. DNA of the CDR3: TGTGCCAGCAGTGAATATCTCCACTATGGCTACACCTTC.

This rearrangement joins TRBV20-1 to TRBJ1-5; no reliable D call. The germline CDR1 and CDR2 sequences are DFQATT and SNEGSKA (reference sequence). The CDR3 sequence is 15 residues long. The CDR3 DNA is TGCAGCCGACGCCTGGCGGGGAATGGCAATCAGCCCCAGCATTTT. Amino acid sequence: CSRRLAGNGNQPQHF.

This clonotype has at least ten counts. The chain couples TRBV12-3 or TRBV12-4 to TRBJ2-1; no firm D call. This CDR3 is 12 amino acids long. V lost 5 bases, J lost 5 bases, and 7 bases lay in between. CDR3: CASSPVNNEQFF. CDR3 coding DNA: TGTGCCAGCAGTCCCGTAAACAATGAGCAGTTCTTC.

This rearrangement joins TRBV7-9 to TRBJ2-7; D is ambiguous. Trimming removed 3 bases from V and 2 bases from J, with 8 bases in between. The germline V gene encodes CDR1 SEHNR and CDR2 FQNEAQ (reference sequence). The CDR3 runs to 13 residues. Written as DNA, the CDR3 is TGTGCCAGCAGCTTCCCTGGTCCCTACGAGCAGTACTTC. It codes for CASSFPGPYEQYF.

Note on this clonotype: Germline is not matched at one junction end, which may reflect a read error. V is TRBV10-3 and J is TRBJ2-5, with D uncertain. This CDR3 is built from 14 residues. CDR1 is ENHRY and CDR2 is SYGVKD in the germline V gene. Here the CDR3 reads CATSDFTQSNRMNF. DNA for the CDR3: TGTGCCACCAGTGATTTCACCCAGTCGAACAGAATGAACTTC.

The table lists this clonotype with a few counts. In nucleotides, the CDR3 is TGTGCCGGCGGAGAGACCCAGTACTTC. It translates to CAGGETQYF. The chain uses TRBV9 and TRBJ2-5; the D is unclear. The germline gives CDR1 SGDLS, CDR2 YYNGEE. This CDR3 region has 9 residues. The germline V and J ends were trimmed by 10 bases and 4 bases, with 5 bases remaining between them.

This clonotype occurred many times. The chain joins TRBV5-1 to TRBJ2-1; the D is unclear. Between the trimmed V and J ends, which lost 0 bases and 1 base, there was a span of 8 bases. This CDR3 region has 15 residues. In germline, CDR1 is SGHRS, CDR2 YFSETQ. CDR3 nucleotides: TGCGCCAGCAGCTTGGCGTCACCTTCCTACAATGAGCAGTTCTTC. Protein product: CASSLASPSYNEQFF.

The table lists this clonotype with many counts. This chain links TRBV7-9 with TRBJ2-3; 11 bases are shared with TRBD2. The CDR3 length is 17 residues. V lost 7 bases to trimming and J lost 2 bases; unmatched junction nucleotides: 11. Germline CDR1 and CDR2: SEHNR and FQNEAQ (reference sequence). This chain's CDR3 is CASTSPIAGGPTDTQYF. CDR3 nucleotide sequence: TGTGCCAGCACCTCTCCGATAGCGGGAGGGCCCACAGATACGCAGTATTTT. The entire variable domain, with the rest obtained from reference TRBV7-9 and TRBJ2-3, is as follows: DTGVSQNPRHKITKRGQNVTFRCDPISEHNRLYWYRQTLGQGPEFLTYFQNEAQLEKSRLLSDRFSAERPKGSFSTLEIQRTEQGDSAMYLCASTSPIAGGPTDTQYFGPGTRLTVL.

As regards this clonotype: The junction departs from germline at one end; a sequencing error may be responsible. V usage is TRBV6-1 and J usage is TRBJ1-2; TRBD1 agrees at 8 bases. The CDR3 is 14 residues long. Germline assignment: CDR1 MNHNS and CDR2 SASEGT. The CDR3 coding sequence is TGTGCCATCAGTGTAGGACAGGGTCCCTATGGCTACACCTTC. This encodes CAISVGQGPYGYTF.

The table lists this clonotype with many counts. This chain links TRBV11-2 with TRBJ2-4; no clear D gene. The CDR3 is 17 amino acids. Per the germline V gene, CDR1 is SGHAT and CDR2 is FQNNGV. V lost 4 bases, J lost 1 base, and 17 bases lay in between. The CDR3, as DNA: TGTGCCAGCAGCTCCGAGTGGTTCAACTCGGCCAAAAACATTCAGTACTTC. It encodes CASSSEWFNSAKNIQYF.

The chain is built from TRBV10-3 and TRBJ1-2, with 7 bases lining up with TRBD1. Germline assignment: CDR1 ENHRY and CDR2 SYGVKD. The CDR3 is 15 residues long. The junction had 4 bases not matched to a gene; V was cut back by 3 bases and J by 0 bases. The CDR3 loop reads CAISDTTGPNYGYTF. The CDR3 region has the DNA TGTGCCATCAGTGATACGACAGGGCCTAACTATGGCTACACCTTC.

This clonotype has a handful of counts. CDR3 bases: TGTGCCAGCTCACTGCTTAACTTAGACCGGGACGGTTACGAGCAGTACTTC. Its protein product is CASSLLNLDRDGYEQYF. The V gene is TRBV18, the J gene TRBJ2-7; D is possibly TRBD1 or TRBD2 (5 bases each). The CDR3 length is 17 residues. V dropped 4 bases and J dropped 4 bases, with 23 bases sitting between them. From germline, CDR1 is KGHSH and CDR2 LQKENI.

The chain employs TRBV11-3 and TRBJ2-7; 7 positions match TRBD1. The length of the CDR3 is 15 residues. Germline V gene lookup returns CDR1 SGHNT and CDR2 YENEEA. V shed 5 bases, J shed 0 bases, and the junction held 7 bases outside the gene matches. This chain's CDR3 is CASSPTGFASYEQYF. CDR3 nucleotide sequence: TGTGCCAGCAGCCCGACAGGGTTCGCCTCCTACGAGCAGTACTTC.

V is TRBV29-1 and J is TRBJ2-3, with TRBD1 matching 7 bases. This CDR3 has 14 residues. The V segment lost 6 bases and the J segment 3 bases; nucleotides outside the gene matches: 9. Germline lookup yields CDR1 SQVTM and CDR2 ANQGSEA. The CDR3 protein is CSVNDRVLTDTQYF. As DNA, the CDR3 is TGCAGCGTGAACGACAGGGTTTTGACAGATACGCAGTATTTT.

This clonotype came up many times. This sequence joins TRBV4-1 and TRBJ2-5; no reliable D call. Germline-derived CDR1 and CDR2 are MGHRA and YSYEKL. V lost 0 bases and J 5 bases, leaving 7 bases between the germline ends. This CDR3 is built from 13 residues. Written as DNA, the CDR3 is TGCGCCAGCAGCCAAGACCGTACGGAGACCCAGTACTTC. It encodes CASSQDRTETQYF.